Here is one T cell receptor beta chain with its context. Its antigen is not identified. The source of the sample is a study of cytomegalovirus exposure and HLA in healthy donors. As for the study in general: Early on, a data release was issued that held roughly 84 million unique TCRs from HLA-typed donors. Points from the study as a whole: Looking again later, the authors saw that most CMV-associated TCR beta chains seemed HLA-restricted. More clonal expansion characterized HLA-associated TCR beta chains than equally common others in a later analysis. At a 0.05 false discovery rate, a later analysis found some 17,000 TCR beta sequences to be associated with HLA alleles.

PCR involved 60 Vbeta and 13 Jbeta primers. TCRdb's copy holds only in-frame clones and misses some; the assay was immunoSEQ multiplex PCR. Of 95,000 or so clones listed, around 70% are singletons. The CDR3 is made up of 16 amino acids. Trimming left V 5 bases short and J 8 bases short, with 22 bases between. From germline, CDR1 is SEHNR and CDR2 FQNEAQ (reference sequence). The origin of this receptor is a woman aged 50 to 60 in good health and CMV-seropositive. The rearrangement joins TRBV7-9 to TRBJ2-1, with D possibly TRBD1 on 8 matching bases. Sequencing used PBMCs. CDR3 protein: CASSPTGAGEGHEQFF. The CDR3 coding sequence is TGTGCCAGCAGCCCGACAGGGGCAGGGGAGGGGCATGAGCAGTTCTTC. Full variable domain (rest looked up from reference TRBV7-9 and TRBJ2-1): DTGVSQNPRHKITKRGQNVTFRCDPISEHNRLYWYRQTLGQGPEFLTYFQNEAQLEKSRLLSDRFSAERPKGSFSTLEIQRTEQGDSAMYLCASSPTGAGEGHEQFFGPGTRLTVL.